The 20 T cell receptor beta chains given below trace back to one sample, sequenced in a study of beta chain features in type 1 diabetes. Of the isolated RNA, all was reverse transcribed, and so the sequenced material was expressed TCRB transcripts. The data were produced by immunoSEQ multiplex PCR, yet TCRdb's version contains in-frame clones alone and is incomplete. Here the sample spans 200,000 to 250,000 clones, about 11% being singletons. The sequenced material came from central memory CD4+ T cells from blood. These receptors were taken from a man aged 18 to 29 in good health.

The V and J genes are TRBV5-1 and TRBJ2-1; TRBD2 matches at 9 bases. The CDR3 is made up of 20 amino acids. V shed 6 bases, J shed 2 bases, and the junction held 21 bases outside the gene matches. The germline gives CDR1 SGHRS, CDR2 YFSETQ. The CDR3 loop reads CASTLGLAGQVRPTYNEQFF. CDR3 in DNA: TGCGCCAGCACTTTAGGGCTAGCGGGACAAGTGAGACCTACCTACAATGAGCAGTTCTTC.

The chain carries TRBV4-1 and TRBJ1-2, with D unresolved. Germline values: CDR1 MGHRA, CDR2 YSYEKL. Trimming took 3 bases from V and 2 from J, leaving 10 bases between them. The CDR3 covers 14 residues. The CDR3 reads CASSQRYSNYGYTF. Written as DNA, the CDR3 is TGCGCCAGCAGCCAGCGTTACAGCAACTATGGCTACACCTTC.

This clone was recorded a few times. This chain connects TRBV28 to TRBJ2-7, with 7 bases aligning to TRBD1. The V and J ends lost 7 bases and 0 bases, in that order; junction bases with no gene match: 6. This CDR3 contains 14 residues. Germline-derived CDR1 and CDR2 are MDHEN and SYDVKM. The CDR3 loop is CASISTGSSYEQYF. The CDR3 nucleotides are TGTGCCAGCATCTCGACAGGGAGCTCCTACGAGCAGTACTTC.

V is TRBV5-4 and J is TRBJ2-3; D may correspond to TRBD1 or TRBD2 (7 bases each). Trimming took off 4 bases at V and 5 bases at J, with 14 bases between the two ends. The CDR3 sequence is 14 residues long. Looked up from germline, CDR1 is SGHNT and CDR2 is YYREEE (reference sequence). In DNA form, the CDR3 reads TGTGCCAGCAGCAGTTCAGGGGGGGTAGATACGCAGTATTTT. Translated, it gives CASSSSGGVDTQYF.

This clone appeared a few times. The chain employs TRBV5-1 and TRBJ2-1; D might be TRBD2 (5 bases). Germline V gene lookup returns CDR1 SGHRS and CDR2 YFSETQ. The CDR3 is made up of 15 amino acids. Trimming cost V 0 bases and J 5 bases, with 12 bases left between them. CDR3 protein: CASSLALGVDNEQFF. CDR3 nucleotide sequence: TGCGCCAGCAGCTTGGCACTCGGGGTAGACAATGAGCAGTTCTTC.

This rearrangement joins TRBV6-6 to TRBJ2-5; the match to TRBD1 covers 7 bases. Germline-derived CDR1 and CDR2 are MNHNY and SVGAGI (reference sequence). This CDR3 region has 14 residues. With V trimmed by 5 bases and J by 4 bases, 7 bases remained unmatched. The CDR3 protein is CASSDRVEGETQYF. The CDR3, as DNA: TGTGCCAGCAGTGACAGGGTAGAGGGAGAGACCCAGTACTTC.

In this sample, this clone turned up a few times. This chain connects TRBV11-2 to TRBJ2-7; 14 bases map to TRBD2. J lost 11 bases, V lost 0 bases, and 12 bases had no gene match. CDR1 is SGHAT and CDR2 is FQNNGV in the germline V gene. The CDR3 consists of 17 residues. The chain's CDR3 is CASSLDGLGLAGVSEYF. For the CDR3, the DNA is TGTGCCAGCAGCTTAGATGGGCTGGGACTAGCGGGAGTTAGCGAGTACTTC.

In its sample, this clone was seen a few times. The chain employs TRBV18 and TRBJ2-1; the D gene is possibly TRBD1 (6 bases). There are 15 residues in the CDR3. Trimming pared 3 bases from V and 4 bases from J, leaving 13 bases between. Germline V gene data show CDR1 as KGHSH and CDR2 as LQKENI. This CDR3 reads CASSPQGQGYNEQFF. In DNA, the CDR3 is TGTGCCAGCTCACCCCAGGGGCAGGGGTACAATGAGCAGTTCTTC.

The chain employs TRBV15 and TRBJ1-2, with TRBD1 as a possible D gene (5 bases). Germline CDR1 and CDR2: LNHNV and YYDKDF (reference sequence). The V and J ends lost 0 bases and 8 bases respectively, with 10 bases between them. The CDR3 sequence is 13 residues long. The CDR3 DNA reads TGTGCCACCAGCAGAGATCTGTGGGACGGCTACACCTTC. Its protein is CATSRDLWDGYTF. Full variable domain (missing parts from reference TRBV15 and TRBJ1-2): DAMVIQNPRYQVTQFGKPVTLSCSQTLNHNVMYWYQQKSSQAPKLLFHYYDKDFNNEADTPDNFQSRRPNTSFCFLDIRSPGLGDTAMYLCATSRDLWDGYTFGSGTRLTVV.

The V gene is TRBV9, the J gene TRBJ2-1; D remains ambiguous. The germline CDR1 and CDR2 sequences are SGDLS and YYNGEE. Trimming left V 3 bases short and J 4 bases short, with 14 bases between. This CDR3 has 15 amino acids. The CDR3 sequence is CASSGSAVGYNEQFF. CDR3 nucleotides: TGTGCCAGCAGCGGATCCGCCGTGGGATACAATGAGCAGTTCTTC.

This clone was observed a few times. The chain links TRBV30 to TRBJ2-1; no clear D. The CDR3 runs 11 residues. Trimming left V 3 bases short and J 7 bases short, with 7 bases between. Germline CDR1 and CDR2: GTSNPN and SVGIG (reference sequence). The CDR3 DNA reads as TGTGCCTGGAGGCGGTGGAATGAGCAGTTCTTC. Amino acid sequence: CAWRRWNEQFF.

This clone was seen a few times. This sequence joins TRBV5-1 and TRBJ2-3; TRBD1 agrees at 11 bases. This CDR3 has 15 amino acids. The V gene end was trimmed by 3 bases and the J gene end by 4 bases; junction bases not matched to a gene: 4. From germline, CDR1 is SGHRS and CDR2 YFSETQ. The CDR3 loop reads CASSSGQGASDTQYF. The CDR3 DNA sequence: TGCGCCAGCAGCTCCGGACAGGGGGCCTCAGATACGCAGTATTTT.

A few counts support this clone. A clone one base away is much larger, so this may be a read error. The chain's CDR3 is CSVAVNTGGEQYF. The CDR3 coding sequence is TGCAGCGTTGCAGTCAATACAGGGGGAGAGCAGTACTTC. The V and J genes are TRBV29-1 and TRBJ2-7; 8 positions match TRBD1. Germline loops: CDR1 SQVTM, CDR2 ANQGSEA. The CDR3 has 13 amino acids. The J segment lost 7 bases and the V segment lost 4 bases, leaving 9 bases of the junction unmatched.

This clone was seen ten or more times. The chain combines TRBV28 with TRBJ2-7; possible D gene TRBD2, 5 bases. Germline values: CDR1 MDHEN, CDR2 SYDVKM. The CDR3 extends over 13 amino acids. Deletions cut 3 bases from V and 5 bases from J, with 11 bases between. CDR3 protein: CASSLVRENEQYF. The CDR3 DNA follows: TGTGCCAGCAGTTTGGTTAGGGAGAACGAGCAGTACTTC.

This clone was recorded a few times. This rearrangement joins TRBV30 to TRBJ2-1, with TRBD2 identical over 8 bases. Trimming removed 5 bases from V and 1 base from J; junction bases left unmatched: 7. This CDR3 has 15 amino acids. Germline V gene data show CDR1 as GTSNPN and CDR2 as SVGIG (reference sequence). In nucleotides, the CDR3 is TGTGCCTGGCCGGGGACTAGGGGGTCCTACAATGAGCAGTTCTTC. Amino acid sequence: CAWPGTRGSYNEQFF. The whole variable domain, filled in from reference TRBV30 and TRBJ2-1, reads SQTIHQWPATLVQPVGSPLSLECTVEGTSNPNLYWYRQAAGRGLQLLFYSVGIGQISSEVPQNLSASRPQDRQFILSSKKLLLSDSGFYLCAWPGTRGSYNEQFFGPGTRLTVL.

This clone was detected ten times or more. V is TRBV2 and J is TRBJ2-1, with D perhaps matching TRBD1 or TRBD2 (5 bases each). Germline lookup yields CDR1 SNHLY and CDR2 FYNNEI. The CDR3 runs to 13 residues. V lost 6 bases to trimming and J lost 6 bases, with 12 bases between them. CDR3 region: CASRTGPFNEQFF. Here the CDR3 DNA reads TGTGCCAGCAGAACGGGACCGTTCAATGAGCAGTTCTTC.

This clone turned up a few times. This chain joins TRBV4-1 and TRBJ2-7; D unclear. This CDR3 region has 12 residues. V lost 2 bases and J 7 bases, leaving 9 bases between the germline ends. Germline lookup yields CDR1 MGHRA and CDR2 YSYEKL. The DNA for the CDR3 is TGCGCCAGCAGCCAATCTATTGGAGAGCAGTACTTC. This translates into CASSQSIGEQYF.

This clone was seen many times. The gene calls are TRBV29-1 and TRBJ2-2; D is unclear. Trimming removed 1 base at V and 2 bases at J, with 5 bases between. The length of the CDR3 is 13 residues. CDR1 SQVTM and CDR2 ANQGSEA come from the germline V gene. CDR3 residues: CSVEGVNTGELFF. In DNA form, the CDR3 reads TGCAGCGTTGAAGGCGTAAACACCGGGGAGCTGTTTTTT.

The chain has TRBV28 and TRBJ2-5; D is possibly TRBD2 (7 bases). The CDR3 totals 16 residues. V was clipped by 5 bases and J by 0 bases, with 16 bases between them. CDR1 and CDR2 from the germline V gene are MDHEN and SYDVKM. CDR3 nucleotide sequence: TGTGCCAGCAGTGCCATGGGGGGGCTAGACCAAGAGACCCAGTACTTC. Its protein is CASSAMGGLDQETQYF.

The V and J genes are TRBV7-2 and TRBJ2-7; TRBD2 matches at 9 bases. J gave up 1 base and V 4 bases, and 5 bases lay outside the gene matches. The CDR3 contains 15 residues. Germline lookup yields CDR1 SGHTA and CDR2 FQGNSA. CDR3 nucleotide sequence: TGTGCCAGCAGCTCCAGAGCGGGAGGTTCCTACGAGCAGTACTTC. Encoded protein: CASSSRAGGSYEQYF.